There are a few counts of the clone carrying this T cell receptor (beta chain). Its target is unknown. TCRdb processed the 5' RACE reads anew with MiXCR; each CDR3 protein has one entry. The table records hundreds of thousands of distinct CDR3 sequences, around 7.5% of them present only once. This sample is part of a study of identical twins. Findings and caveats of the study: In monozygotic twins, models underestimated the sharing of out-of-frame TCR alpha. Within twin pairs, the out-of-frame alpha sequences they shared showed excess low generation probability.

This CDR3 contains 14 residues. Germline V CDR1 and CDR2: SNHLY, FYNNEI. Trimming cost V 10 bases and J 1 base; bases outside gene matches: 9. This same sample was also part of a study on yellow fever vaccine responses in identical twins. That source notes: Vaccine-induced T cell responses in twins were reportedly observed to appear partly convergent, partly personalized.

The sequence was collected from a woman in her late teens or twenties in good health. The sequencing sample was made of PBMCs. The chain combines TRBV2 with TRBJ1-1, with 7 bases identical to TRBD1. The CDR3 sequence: CATRGVAGNTEAFF. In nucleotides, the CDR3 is TGTGCCACCAGGGGGGTAGCAGGGAACACTGAAGCTTTCTTT.